The text below deals with one T cell receptor (beta chain). This CDR3 contains 13 residues. Trimming left V 0 bases short and J 4 bases short, with 9 bases between. Germline values: CDR1 SQVTM, CDR2 ANQGSEA. These data belong to a study of cytomegalovirus exposure and HLA in healthy donors. The method was immunoSEQ multiplex PCR; TCRdb's version includes in-frame clones alone and lacks a portion of them. The table shows some 43,000 clones, with about 94% occurring only once. V gene TRBV29-1 combines with J gene TRBJ1-2; D perhaps matches TRBD1 (5 bases). The source of this sequence is a man younger than 35 in good health and CMV-seronegative. The sequencing input was PBMCs. The CDR3 nucleotides are TGCAGCGTTGAAGATGACAGCGTCTATGGCTACACCTTC. Translating it yields CSVEDDSVYGYTF.